This T cell receptor (beta chain) appears in the sequencing data of a study of identical twins. This CDR3 is 15 amino acids long. Germline V lookup: CDR1 SGDLS, CDR2 YYNGEE. V lost 0 bases and J lost 4; bases outside the gene matches: 4. It was template switching that added a universal primer site, and there were unique molecular identifiers on the cDNA. From the 5' RACE reads, TCRdb called clonotypes with MiXCR, one entry per CDR3 protein. The table lists a few hundred thousand distinct CDR3 sequences, approximately 17% of them singletons, with around 10% in the top ten. Every one of the donors was a healthy Caucasian.

This chain connects TRBV9 to TRBJ2-7; 10 nucleotides line up with TRBD1. Sequencing used naive T cells sorted from blood. The receptor's source is a man aged 50 to 59 in good health. The CDR3 DNA follows: TGTGCCAGCAGCGTAGGGGGACAGGGGACGTACGAGCAGTACTTC. It specifies CASSVGGQGTYEQYF.